The text below deals with one TCR beta chain. The assay was immunoSEQ multiplex PCR, and TCRdb's table has in-frame clones only and misses some. Of 250,000 to 350,000 clones listed, around nine tenths are singletons. Germline-derived CDR1 and CDR2 are MNHNS and SASEGT. The CDR3 is 15 residues long. Trimming removed 1 base from V and 4 bases from J; junction bases left unmatched: 4. The sample belongs to a study of blood T cell repertoires in COVID-19. This receptor was taken from a woman in her thirties or forties who had recovered from COVID-19. The chain is built from TRBV6-1 and TRBJ2-3, with 8 bases fitting TRBD2. The specimen sequenced was peripheral blood. The CDR3 loop is CASSEVAGFPDTQYF. The CDR3 region has the DNA TGTGCCAGCAGTGAAGTAGCGGGATTCCCAGATACGCAGTATTTT.